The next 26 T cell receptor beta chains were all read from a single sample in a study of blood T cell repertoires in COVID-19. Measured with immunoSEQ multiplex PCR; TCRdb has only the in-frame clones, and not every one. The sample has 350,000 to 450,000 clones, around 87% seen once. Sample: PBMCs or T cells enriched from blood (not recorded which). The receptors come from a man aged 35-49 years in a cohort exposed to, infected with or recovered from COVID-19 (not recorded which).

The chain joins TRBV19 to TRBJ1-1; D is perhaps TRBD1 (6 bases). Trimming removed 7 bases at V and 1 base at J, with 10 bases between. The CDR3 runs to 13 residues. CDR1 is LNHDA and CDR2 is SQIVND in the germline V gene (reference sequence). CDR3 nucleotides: TGTGCCAGTAAAGACAGGACGAACACTGAAGCTTTCTTT. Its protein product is CASKDRTNTEAFF.

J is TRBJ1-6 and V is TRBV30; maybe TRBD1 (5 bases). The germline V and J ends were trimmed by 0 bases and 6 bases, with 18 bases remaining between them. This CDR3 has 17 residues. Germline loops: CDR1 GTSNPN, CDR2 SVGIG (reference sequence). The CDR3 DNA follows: TGTGCCTGGAGTGTACTTCAGGGCCCAAGGCCTAATTCACCCCTCCACTTT. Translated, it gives CAWSVLQGPRPNSPLHF. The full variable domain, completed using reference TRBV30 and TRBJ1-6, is SQTIHQWPATLVQPVGSPLSLECTVEGTSNPNLYWYRQAAGRGLQLLFYSVGIGQISSEVPQNLSASRPQDRQFILSSKKLLLSDSGFYLCAWSVLQGPRPNSPLHFGNGTRLTVT.

The CDR3 loop is CAISEQGTPYEKLFF. DNA for the CDR3: TGTGCCATCAGTGAACAGGGAACGCCTTATGAAAAACTGTTTTTT. V gene TRBV10-3 combines with J gene TRBJ1-4; weak D call: TRBD1 (6 bases). The CDR3 contains 15 residues. CDR1 ENHRY and CDR2 SYGVKD come from the germline V gene. The V gene lost 3 bases and the J gene lost 6 bases, with 14 bases spanning the gap.

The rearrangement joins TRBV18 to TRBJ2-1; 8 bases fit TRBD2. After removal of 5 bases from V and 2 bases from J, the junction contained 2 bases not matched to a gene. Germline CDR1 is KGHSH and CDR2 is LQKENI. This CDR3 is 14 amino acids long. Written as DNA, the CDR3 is TGTGCCAGCTCAATAGCGGGAACCTACAATGAGCAGTTCTTC. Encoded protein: CASSIAGTYNEQFF.

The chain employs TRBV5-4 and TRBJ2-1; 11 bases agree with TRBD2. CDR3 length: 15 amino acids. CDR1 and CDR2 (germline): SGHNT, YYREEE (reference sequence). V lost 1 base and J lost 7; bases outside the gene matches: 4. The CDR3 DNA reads TGTGCCAGCAGCTTGCCTAGCGGGAGGTGGAATGAGCAGTTCTTC. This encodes CASSLPSGRWNEQFF. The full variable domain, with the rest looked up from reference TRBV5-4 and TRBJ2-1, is ETGVTQSPTHLIKTRGQQVTLRCSSQSGHNTVSWYQQALGQGPQFIFQYYREEENGRGNFPPRFSGLQFPNYSSELNVNALELDDSALYLCASSLPSGRWNEQFFGPGTRLTVL.

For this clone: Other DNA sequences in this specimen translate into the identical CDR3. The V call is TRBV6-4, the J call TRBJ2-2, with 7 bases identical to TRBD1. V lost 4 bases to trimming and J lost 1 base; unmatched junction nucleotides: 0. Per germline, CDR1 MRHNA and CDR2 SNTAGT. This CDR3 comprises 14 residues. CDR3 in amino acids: CASSGQGNTGELFF. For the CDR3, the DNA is TGTGCCAGCAGTGGACAGGGGAACACCGGGGAGCTGTTTTTT.

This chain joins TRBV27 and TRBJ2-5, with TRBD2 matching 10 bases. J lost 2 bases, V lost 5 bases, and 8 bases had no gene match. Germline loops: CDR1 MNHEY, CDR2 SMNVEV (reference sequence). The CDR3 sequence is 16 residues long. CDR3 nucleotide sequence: TGTGCCAGCAGTCTCCGACTAGCGGGTTCACAAGAGACCCAGTACTTC. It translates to CASSLRLAGSQETQYF.

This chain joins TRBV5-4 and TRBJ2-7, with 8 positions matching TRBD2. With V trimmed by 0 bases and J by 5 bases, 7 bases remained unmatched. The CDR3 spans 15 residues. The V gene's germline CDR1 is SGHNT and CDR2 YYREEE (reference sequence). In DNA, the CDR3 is TGTGCCAGCAGCTTGGATTCGGGAGGGCCGCACGAGCAGTACTTC. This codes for CASSLDSGGPHEQYF.

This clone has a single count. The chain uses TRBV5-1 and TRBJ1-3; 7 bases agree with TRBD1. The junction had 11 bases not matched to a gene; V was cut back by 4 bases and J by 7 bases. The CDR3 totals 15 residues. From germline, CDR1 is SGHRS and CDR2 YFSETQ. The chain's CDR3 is CASSLEDRDRNTIYF. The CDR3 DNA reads TGCGCCAGCAGCCTGGAAGACAGGGATAGGAACACCATATATTTT.

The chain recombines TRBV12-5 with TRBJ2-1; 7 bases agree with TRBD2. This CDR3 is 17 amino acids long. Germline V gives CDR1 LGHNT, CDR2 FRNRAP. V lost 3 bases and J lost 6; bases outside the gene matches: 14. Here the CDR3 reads CASGLGPSGKTPNEQFF. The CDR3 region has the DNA TGTGCTAGTGGTTTAGGTCCAAGCGGGAAGACCCCCAATGAGCAGTTCTTC. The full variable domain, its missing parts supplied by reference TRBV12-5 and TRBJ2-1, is DARVTQTPRHKVTEMGQEVTMRCQPILGHNTVFWYRQTMMQGLELLAYFRNRAPLDDSGMPKDRFSAEMPDATLATLKIQPSEPRDSAVYFCASGLGPSGKTPNEQFFGPGTRLTVL.

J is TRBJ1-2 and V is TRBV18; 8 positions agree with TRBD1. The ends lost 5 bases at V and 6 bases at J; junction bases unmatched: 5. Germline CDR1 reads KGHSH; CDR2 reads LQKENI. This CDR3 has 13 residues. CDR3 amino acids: CASSSDRVDGYTF. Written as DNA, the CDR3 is TGTGCCAGCTCATCGGACAGGGTAGATGGCTACACCTTC.

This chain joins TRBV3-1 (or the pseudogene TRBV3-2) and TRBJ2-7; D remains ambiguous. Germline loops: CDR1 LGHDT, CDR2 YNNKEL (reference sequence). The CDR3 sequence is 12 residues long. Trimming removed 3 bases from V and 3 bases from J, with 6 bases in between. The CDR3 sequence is CASSQLSYEQYF. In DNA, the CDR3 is TGTGCCAGCAGCCAGCTAAGCTACGAGCAGTACTTC.

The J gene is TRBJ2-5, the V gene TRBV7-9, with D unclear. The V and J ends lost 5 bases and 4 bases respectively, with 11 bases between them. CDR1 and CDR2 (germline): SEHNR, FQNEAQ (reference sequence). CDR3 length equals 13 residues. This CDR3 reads CASSVSPGETQYF. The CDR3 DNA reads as TGTGCCAGCAGCGTGAGCCCAGGAGAGACCCAGTACTTC.

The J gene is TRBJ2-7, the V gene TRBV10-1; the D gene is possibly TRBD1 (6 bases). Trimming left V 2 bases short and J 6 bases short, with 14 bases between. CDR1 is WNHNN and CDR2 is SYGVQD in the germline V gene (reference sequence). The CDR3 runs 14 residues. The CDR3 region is CASSETQGSSEQYF. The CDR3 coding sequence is TGCGCCAGCAGTGAGACCCAGGGGAGCTCCGAGCAGTACTTC.

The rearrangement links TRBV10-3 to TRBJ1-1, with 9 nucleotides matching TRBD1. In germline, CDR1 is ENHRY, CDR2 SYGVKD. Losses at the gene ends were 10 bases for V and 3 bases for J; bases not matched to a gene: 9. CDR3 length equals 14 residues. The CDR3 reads CATGQGRSDTEAFF. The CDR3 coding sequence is TGTGCCACCGGACAGGGGAGGTCGGACACTGAAGCTTTCTTT.

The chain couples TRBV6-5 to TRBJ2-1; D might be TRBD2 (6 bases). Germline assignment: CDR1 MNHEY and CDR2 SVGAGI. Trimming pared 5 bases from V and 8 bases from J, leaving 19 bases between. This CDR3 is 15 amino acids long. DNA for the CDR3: TGTGCCAGCAGTCCTAGGACTACGATTGGGGATGAGCAGTTCTTC. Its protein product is CASSPRTTIGDEQFF.

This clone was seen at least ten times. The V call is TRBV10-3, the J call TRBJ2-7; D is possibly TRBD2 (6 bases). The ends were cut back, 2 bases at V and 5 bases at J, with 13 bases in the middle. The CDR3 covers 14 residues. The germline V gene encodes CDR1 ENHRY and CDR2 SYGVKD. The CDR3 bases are TGTGCCATCAGTGAGGGTCGGGAGAATGACGAGCAGTACTTC. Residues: CAISEGRENDEQYF.

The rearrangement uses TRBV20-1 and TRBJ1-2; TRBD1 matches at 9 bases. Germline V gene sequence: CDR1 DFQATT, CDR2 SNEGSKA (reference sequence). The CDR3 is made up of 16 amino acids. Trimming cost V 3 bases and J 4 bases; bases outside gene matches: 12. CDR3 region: CSASPKMTGGIYGYTF. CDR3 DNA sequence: TGCAGTGCTAGTCCCAAAATGACAGGGGGTATCTATGGCTACACCTTC.

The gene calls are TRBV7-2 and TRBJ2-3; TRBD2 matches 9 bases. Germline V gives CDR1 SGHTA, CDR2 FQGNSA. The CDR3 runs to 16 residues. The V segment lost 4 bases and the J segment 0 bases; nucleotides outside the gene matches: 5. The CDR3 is CASSSGTSWSTDTQYF. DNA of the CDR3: TGTGCCAGCAGCTCCGGGACTAGCTGGAGCACAGATACGCAGTATTTT.

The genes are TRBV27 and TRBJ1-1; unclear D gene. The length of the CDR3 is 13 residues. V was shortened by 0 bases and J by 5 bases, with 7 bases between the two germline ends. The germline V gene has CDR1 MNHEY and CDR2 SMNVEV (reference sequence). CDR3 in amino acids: CASSLSVRTEAFF. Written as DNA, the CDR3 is TGTGCCAGCAGTTTATCGGTCAGGACTGAAGCTTTCTTT.

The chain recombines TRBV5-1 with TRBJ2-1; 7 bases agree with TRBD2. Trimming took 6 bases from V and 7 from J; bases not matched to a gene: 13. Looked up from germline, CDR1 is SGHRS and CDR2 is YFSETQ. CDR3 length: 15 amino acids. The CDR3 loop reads CASKPGTSEINEQFF. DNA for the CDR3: TGCGCCAGCAAGCCCGGAACTAGCGAGATAAATGAGCAGTTCTTC.

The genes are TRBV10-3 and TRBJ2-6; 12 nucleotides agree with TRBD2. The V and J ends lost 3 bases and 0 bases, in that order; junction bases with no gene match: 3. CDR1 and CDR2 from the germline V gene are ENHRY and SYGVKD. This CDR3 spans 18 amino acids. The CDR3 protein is CAISEGTSGSSGANVLTF. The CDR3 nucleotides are TGTGCCATCAGTGAAGGGACTAGCGGGTCCTCTGGGGCCAACGTCCTGACTTTC.

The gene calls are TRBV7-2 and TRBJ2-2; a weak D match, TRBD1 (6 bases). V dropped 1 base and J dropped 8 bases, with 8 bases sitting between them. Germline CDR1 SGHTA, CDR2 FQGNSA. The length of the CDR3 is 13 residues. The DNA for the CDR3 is TGTGCCAGCAGCTTAGAGGGGGAGGGGGAGCTGTTTTTT. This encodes CASSLEGEGELFF.

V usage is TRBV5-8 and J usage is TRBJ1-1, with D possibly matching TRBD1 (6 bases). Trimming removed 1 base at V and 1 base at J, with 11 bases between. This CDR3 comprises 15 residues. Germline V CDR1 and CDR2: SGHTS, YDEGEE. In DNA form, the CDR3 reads TGTGCCAGCAGCTTGACGGGACACGGGAACACTGAAGCTTTCTTT. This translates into CASSLTGHGNTEAFF.

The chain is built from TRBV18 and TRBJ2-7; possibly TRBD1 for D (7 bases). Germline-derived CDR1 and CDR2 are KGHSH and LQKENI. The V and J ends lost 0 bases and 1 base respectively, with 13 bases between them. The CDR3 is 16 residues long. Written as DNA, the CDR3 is TGTGCCAGCTCACCACCGAGCAGGGGGGCATCCTACGAGCAGTACTTC. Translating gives CASSPPSRGASYEQYF. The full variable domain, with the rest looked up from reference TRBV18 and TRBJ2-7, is NAGVMQNPRHLVRRRGQEARLRCSPMKGHSHVYWYRQLPEEGLKFMVYLQKENIIDESGMPKERFSAEFPKEGPSILRIQQVVRGDSAAYFCASSPPSRGASYEQYFGPGTRLTVT.

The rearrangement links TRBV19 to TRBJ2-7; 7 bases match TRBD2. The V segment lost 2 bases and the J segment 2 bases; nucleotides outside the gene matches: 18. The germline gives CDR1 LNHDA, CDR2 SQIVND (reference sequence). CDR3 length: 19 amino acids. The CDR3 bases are TGTGCCAGTAGTATATCCCCGGAGGCGGGAGTGGTATGGCCCTACGAGCAGTACTTC. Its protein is CASSISPEAGVVWPYEQYF.